The next 24 T cell receptor beta chains were all read from a single sample in a study of blood T cell repertoires in COVID-19. The method was immunoSEQ multiplex PCR; TCRdb's version includes in-frame clones alone and lacks a portion of them. The sample has about 69,000 clones; about 84% are singletons. The sequencing sample was made of peripheral blood. The receptor source for this set is a man in his fifties or sixties with COVID-19, enrolled during active disease.

The chain combines TRBV2 with TRBJ2-1, with D possibly matching TRBD2 (5 bases). This CDR3 spans 14 amino acids. With 8 bases removed from V and 0 bases from J, the gap between germline ends came to 11 bases. Germline V gene sequence: CDR1 SNHLY, CDR2 FYNNEI. The CDR3 DNA sequence: TGTGCCAGCCGACCGGGGAGCTCCTACAATGAGCAGTTCTTC. Translated: CASRPGSSYNEQFF.

The rearrangement uses TRBV2 and TRBJ1-2, with D perhaps matching TRBD1 (6 bases). The CDR3 contains 13 residues. V dropped 7 bases and J dropped 2 bases, with 11 bases sitting between them. Germline CDR1 reads SNHLY; CDR2 reads FYNNEI. The CDR3 protein is CASTPDRNYGYTF. CDR3 DNA: TGTGCCAGCACTCCAGACAGGAACTATGGCTACACCTTC.

This clone was counted only a few times. The chain uses TRBV27 and TRBJ2-5; D ambiguous. Trimming took off 2 bases at V and 3 bases at J, with 7 bases between the two ends. Germline lookup yields CDR1 MNHEY and CDR2 SMNVEV (reference sequence). There are 13 residues in the CDR3. CDR3 sequence (DNA): TGTGCCAGCAGTTTAATCGGAGAAGAGACCCAGTACTTC. Protein sequence: CASSLIGEETQYF.

The rearrangement uses TRBV11-2 and TRBJ2-5; maybe TRBD1 (5 bases). The V end lost 7 bases, the J end lost 5 bases, and 14 bases lay between the germline ends. The CDR3 extends over 13 amino acids. Germline V gives CDR1 SGHAT, CDR2 FQNNGV. CDR3 in amino acids: CASTGQGVETQYF. For the CDR3, the DNA is TGTGCCAGCACCGGGCAGGGCGTGGAGACCCAGTACTTC.

This chain joins TRBV5-8 and TRBJ2-5, with TRBD2 matching over 9 bases. The germline V gene encodes CDR1 SGHTS and CDR2 YDEGEE. V trimming: 4 bases; J trimming: 1 base; junction bases outside the gene matches: 8. The CDR3 runs to 16 residues. The CDR3 here is CASSPGLSGGQETQYF. The CDR3 region has the DNA TGTGCCAGCAGCCCAGGACTTAGCGGGGGCCAAGAGACCCAGTACTTC.

The chain joins TRBV6-5 to TRBJ1-4; 11 nucleotides match TRBD1. CDR1 is MNHEY and CDR2 is SVGAGI in the germline V gene. The CDR3 length is 14 residues. V lost 6 bases and J lost 7; bases outside the gene matches: 4. The CDR3: CASRRDRGIEKLFF. Here the CDR3 DNA reads TGTGCCAGCAGACGGGACAGGGGGATTGAAAAACTGTTTTTT.

The chain carries TRBV5-5 and TRBJ2-5, with TRBD2 identical over 14 bases. The J segment lost 7 bases and the V segment lost 4 bases, leaving 9 bases of the junction unmatched. The CDR3 totals 16 residues. Germline V gene data show CDR1 as SGHKS and CDR2 as YYEKEE (reference sequence). CDR3 nucleotides: TGTGCCAGCAGCGTCGGGACTAGCGGGGGCTTCGGGACCCAGTACTTC. Encoded protein: CASSVGTSGGFGTQYF.

The gene calls are TRBV10-2 and TRBJ2-1; D may be TRBD2 (5 bases). The ends were cut back, 3 bases at V and 15 bases at J, with 18 bases in the middle. Germline V gene data show CDR1 as WSHSY and CDR2 as SAAADI. The CDR3 runs 13 residues. The DNA of the CDR3 is TGCGCCAGCAGTGACAACGGACTGCCCCCGGGGTTCTTC. Translation: CASSDNGLPPGFF.

The J gene is TRBJ2-7, the V gene TRBV6-2 or TRBV6-3, with D maybe TRBD2 (6 bases). The CDR3 totals 15 residues. V lost 4 bases and J 2 bases, leaving 15 bases between the germline ends. Per germline, CDR1 MNHEY and CDR2 SVGEGT. The CDR3 here is CASSSRTTKPYEQYF. CDR3 coding DNA: TGTGCCAGCAGTTCCCGGACTACAAAACCCTACGAGCAGTACTTC.

The rearrangement joins TRBV11-2 to TRBJ2-1; TRBD2 aligns across 7 bases. This CDR3 has 14 amino acids. J was trimmed by 9 bases and V by 5 bases; bases with no gene match: 10. From germline, CDR1 is SGHAT and CDR2 FQNNGV. CDR3 sequence: CASSQTTSFGEQFF. The CDR3 coding sequence is TGTGCCAGCAGCCAGACGACTAGCTTCGGTGAGCAGTTCTTC.

This clone appeared a single time. The chain combines TRBV10-3 with TRBJ1-5; D remains unclear. V lost 2 bases, J lost 4 bases, and 6 bases lay in between. The CDR3 runs 13 residues. The germline CDR1 and CDR2 sequences are ENHRY and SYGVKD. In nucleotides, the CDR3 is TGTGCCATCAGTGAGGGGGAGAATCAGCCCCAGCATTTT. Translation gives CAISEGENQPQHF.

There are a few counts of this clone. This chain uses TRBV7-9 with TRBJ1-3, with D hard to call. V was clipped by 5 bases and J by 0 bases, with 5 bases between them. Germline CDR1 is SEHNR and CDR2 is FQNEAQ (reference sequence). This CDR3 comprises 13 residues. This chain's CDR3 is CASSPSSGNTIYF. The CDR3 DNA is TGTGCCAGCAGCCCCAGCTCTGGAAACACCATATATTTT.

The CDR3 DNA follows: TGTGCCAGCAGTTACTCATACGGACAGCTAAATTCCGAGCAGTACTTC. The encoded protein is CASSYSYGQLNSEQYF. The chain joins TRBV6-5 to TRBJ2-7; D possibly corresponds to TRBD1 (6 bases). Germline-derived CDR1 and CDR2 are MNHEY and SVGAGI. This CDR3 is 16 amino acids long. V gave up 0 bases and J gave up 6 bases, with 18 bases separating them.

This clone was seen a few times. V gene TRBV9 combines with J gene TRBJ2-7, with TRBD1 matching over 7 bases. V lost 3 bases, J lost 4 bases, and 13 bases stayed unmatched. CDR3 size: 16 residues. Germline V lookup: CDR1 SGDLS, CDR2 YYNGEE. The CDR3 protein is CASSGEGGGGIYEQYF. The CDR3 DNA follows: TGTGCCAGCAGCGGTGAAGGGGGCGGAGGAATTTACGAGCAGTACTTC.

This clone came up once. The chain links TRBV27 to TRBJ2-7, with 8 nucleotides matching TRBD1. Looked up from germline, CDR1 is MNHEY and CDR2 is SMNVEV (reference sequence). CDR3 length: 15 amino acids. V lost 6 bases to trimming and J lost 5 bases; unmatched junction nucleotides: 12. The CDR3 nucleotides are TGTGCCAGCAGAACCCTGCCGGACAGGGTGGACGAGCAGTACTTC. Amino acids: CASRTLPDRVDEQYF.

The V call is TRBV5-1, the J call TRBJ2-4; 7 nucleotides agree with TRBD1. CDR1 is SGHRS, CDR2 YFSETQ, per germline. The trim removed 0 bases at V and 6 bases at J, leaving 3 bases unmatched. The CDR3 spans 14 residues. The CDR3 here is CASSLGQGLNIQYF. The CDR3 DNA reads TGCGCCAGCAGCTTGGGACAGGGCCTAAACATTCAGTACTTC.

The chain joins TRBV12-3 or TRBV12-4 to TRBJ1-1; 10 bases align to TRBD1. This CDR3 has 13 amino acids. V was clipped by 2 bases and J by 11 bases; unmatched bases: 5. CDR3 in DNA: TGTGCCAGCAGTTTACGACAGGGGGCGGATGCTTTCTTT. Translating gives CASSLRQGADAFF.

This clone was seen only a few times. The chain is built from TRBV6-2 or TRBV6-3 and TRBJ2-7; a possible D gene is TRBD2 (5 bases). The CDR3 is made up of 15 amino acids. V was pared by 0 bases and J by 0 bases, with 9 bases between. CDR1 is MNHEY, CDR2 SVGEGT, per germline. This CDR3 is CASSYSIGLSYEQYF. The CDR3 DNA follows: TGTGCCAGCAGTTACTCGATTGGACTCTCCTACGAGCAGTACTTC.

The rearrangement links TRBV18 to TRBJ2-5; D is undetermined. CDR3 length: 15 residues. The germline V gene encodes CDR1 KGHSH and CDR2 LQKENI. The germline V and J ends were trimmed by 4 bases and 2 bases, with 14 bases remaining between them. CDR3 residues: CASSLNPLGQETQYF. The CDR3 DNA follows: TGTGCCAGCTCACTTAACCCGCTCGGGCAAGAGACCCAGTACTTC.

V and J are TRBV7-2 and TRBJ1-3, with 10 nucleotides matching TRBD1. This CDR3 comprises 16 residues. Germline V CDR1 and CDR2: SGHTA, FQGNSA. The junction had 8 bases not matched to a gene; V was cut back by 5 bases and J by 4 bases. For the CDR3, the DNA is TGTGCCAGCAGCGGGACCGGGACAGGGGCGGGAAACACCATATATTTT. It yields the protein CASSGTGTGAGNTIYF. Full variable domain (remainder filled in from reference TRBV7-2 and TRBJ1-3): GAGVSQSPSNKVTEKGKDVELRCDPISGHTALYWYRQSLGQGLEFLIYFQGNSAPDKSGLPSDRFSAERTGGSVSTLTIQRTQQEDSAVYLCASSGTGTGAGNTIYFGEGSWLTVV.

The V and J genes are TRBV6-5 and TRBJ2-1; TRBD1 might be the D (6 bases). CDR1 and CDR2 from the germline V gene are MNHEY and SVGAGI. V lost 5 bases to trimming and J lost 7 bases, with 18 bases between them. The CDR3 runs to 15 residues. The DNA of the CDR3 is TGTGCCAGCAGTACCTCAGAGACAGGCGGTAATGAGCAGTTCTTC. As protein: CASSTSETGGNEQFF.

This chain connects TRBV5-4 to TRBJ1-2, with D hard to call. V gave up 2 bases and J gave up 4 bases, with 15 bases separating them. This CDR3 contains 15 residues. Germline V CDR1 and CDR2: SGHNT, YYREEE (reference sequence). The CDR3 DNA follows: TGTGCCAGCAGCTTAACCGGGGAAGCCATCTATGGCTACACCTTC. Its translation: CASSLTGEAIYGYTF.

CDR3 in amino acids: CASSVQGAIGTEAFF. The CDR3 coding sequence is TGTGCCAGCAGCGTCCAGGGGGCTATCGGGACTGAAGCTTTCTTT. The chain uses TRBV7-3 and TRBJ1-1, with 8 positions matching TRBD1. The J segment lost 5 bases and the V segment lost 5 bases, leaving 10 bases of the junction unmatched. The CDR3 has 15 amino acids. Per the germline V gene, CDR1 is SGHTA and CDR2 is FQGTGA.

This chain connects TRBV9 to TRBJ2-7; TRBD2 agrees at 10 bases. CDR1 and CDR2 from the germline V gene are SGDLS and YYNGEE. V lost 2 bases, J lost 4 bases, and 9 bases stayed unmatched. The CDR3 extends over 16 amino acids. CDR3 protein: CASSVLKRGGMYEQYF. The DNA for the CDR3 is TGTGCCAGCAGCGTCCTTAAGCGGGGGGGTATGTACGAGCAGTACTTC. Together with reference TRBV9 and TRBJ2-7, the CDR3 gives the full variable domain: DSGVTQTPKHLITATGQRVTLRCSPRSGDLSVYWYQQSLDQGLQFLIQYYNGEERAKGNILERFSAQQFPDLHSELNLSSLELGDSALYFCASSVLKRGGMYEQYFGPGTRLTVT.